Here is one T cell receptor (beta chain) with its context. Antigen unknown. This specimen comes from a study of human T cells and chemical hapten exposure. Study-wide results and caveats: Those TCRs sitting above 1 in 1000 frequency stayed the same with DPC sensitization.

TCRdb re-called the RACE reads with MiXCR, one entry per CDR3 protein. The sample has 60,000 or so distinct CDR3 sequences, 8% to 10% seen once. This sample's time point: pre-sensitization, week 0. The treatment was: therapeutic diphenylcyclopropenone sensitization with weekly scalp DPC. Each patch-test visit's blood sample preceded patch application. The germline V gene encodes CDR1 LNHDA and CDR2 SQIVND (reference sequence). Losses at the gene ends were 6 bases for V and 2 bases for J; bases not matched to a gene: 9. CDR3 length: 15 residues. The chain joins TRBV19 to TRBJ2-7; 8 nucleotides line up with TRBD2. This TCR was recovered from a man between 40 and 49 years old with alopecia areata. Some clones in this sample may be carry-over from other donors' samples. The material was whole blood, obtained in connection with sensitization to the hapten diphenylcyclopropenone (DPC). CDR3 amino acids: CASRDSGMVPYEQYF. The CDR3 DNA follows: TGTGCCAGTAGAGATAGCGGGATGGTCCCCTACGAGCAGTACTTC. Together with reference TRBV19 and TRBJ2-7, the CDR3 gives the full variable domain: DGGITQSPKYLFRKEGQNVTLSCEQNLNHDAMYWYRQDPGQGLRLIYYSQIVNDFQKGDIAEGYSVSREKKESFPLTVTSAQKNPTAFYLCASRDSGMVPYEQYFGPGTRLTVT.